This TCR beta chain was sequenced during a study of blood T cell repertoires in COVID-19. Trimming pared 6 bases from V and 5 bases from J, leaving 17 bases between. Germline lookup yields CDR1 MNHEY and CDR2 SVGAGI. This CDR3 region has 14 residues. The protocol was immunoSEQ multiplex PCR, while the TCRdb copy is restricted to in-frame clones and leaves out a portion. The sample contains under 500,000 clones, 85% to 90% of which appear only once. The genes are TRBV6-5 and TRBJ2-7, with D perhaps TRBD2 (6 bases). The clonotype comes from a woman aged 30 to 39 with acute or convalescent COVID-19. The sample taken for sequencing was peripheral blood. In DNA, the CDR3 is TGTGCCAGCAGCCCAGTTTGGGGGGAACACGAGCAGTACTTC. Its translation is CASSPVWGEHEQYF.